These T cell receptor beta chains were read from a single sample in a study of molecular identifiers for immune sequencing clone quantification. Each CDR3 protein gets one entry after TCRdb re-called the PCR reads with MiXCR. The sample has about 65,000 distinct CDR3 sequences, 18% seen once. The specimen was naive CD8+ T cells from blood, with Jurkat cell RNA spiked in. The receptors come from a human donor in good health. Some libraries in this study had Jurkat cell RNA spiked in. CDR3s include the opening cysteine and the closing phenylalanine or tryptophan. Each record gives: CDR3 protein, CDR3 DNA, V gene, CDR3 length, D gene, J gene, clone size. A D gene is named only where the DNA matches it firmly. Where a row states a size, it is once, few, many or the class of an expanded clone; other rows omit it.

cdr3_aa: CASSPPDKAYEQYF
cdr3_nt: TGTGCCAGCTCACCACCGGACAAGGCCTACGAGCAGTACTTC
v_call: TRBV18
cdr3_length: 14
d_call: -
j_call: TRBJ2-7
clone_size: once

cdr3_aa: CASRPTGGRRQPQQF
cdr3_nt: TGTGCCAGCCGCCCGACAGGGGGCCGGCGTCAGCCCCAGCAGTTT
v_call: TRBV21-1
cdr3_length: 15
d_call: -
j_call: TRBJ1-5
clone_size: -

cdr3_aa: CAISGAESTDTQYF
cdr3_nt: TGTGCCATCAGTGGGGCGGAGAGCACAGATACGCAGTATTTT
v_call: TRBV10-3
cdr3_length: 14
d_call: -
j_call: TRBJ2-3
clone_size: many

cdr3_aa: CASSRQGHTEAFF
cdr3_nt: TGTGCCAGCTCCAGACAGGGCCACACTGAAGCTTTCTTT
v_call: TRBV25-1
cdr3_length: 13
d_call: TRBD1
j_call: TRBJ1-1
clone_size: few

cdr3_aa: CASSLSGRSADTQYF
cdr3_nt: TGTGCCAGCAGCTTAAGCGGGAGGTCGGCAGATACGCAGTATTTT
v_call: TRBV7-6
cdr3_length: 15
d_call: TRBD2
j_call: TRBJ2-3
clone_size: many

cdr3_aa: CAWSVRGGLNTEAFF
cdr3_nt: TGTGCCTGGAGTGTACGGGGGGGCTTGAACACTGAAGCTTTCTTT
v_call: TRBV30
cdr3_length: 15
d_call: -
j_call: TRBJ1-1
clone_size: many

cdr3_aa: CASSTRQGIGTGELFF
cdr3_nt: TGTGCCAGCAGCACCCGACAGGGGATCGGCACCGGGGAGCTGTTTTTT
v_call: TRBV11-3
cdr3_length: 16
d_call: TRBD1
j_call: TRBJ2-2
clone_size: many

cdr3_aa: CASSQQGAGVRDTQYF
cdr3_nt: TGCGCCAGCAGCCAACAGGGGGCTGGAGTGAGGGATACGCAGTATTTT
v_call: TRBV5-1
cdr3_length: 16
d_call: TRBD1
j_call: TRBJ2-3
clone_size: many

cdr3_aa: CASSGTVSNQPQHF
cdr3_nt: TGTGCCAGCAGTGGGACGGTTAGCAATCAGCCCCAGCATTTT
v_call: TRBV12-3/TRBV12-4
cdr3_length: 14
d_call: -
j_call: TRBJ1-5
clone_size: many

cdr3_aa: CSAITSGRTTSTDTQYF
cdr3_nt: TGCAGTGCTATAACTAGCGGGAGGACTACTAGCACAGATACGCAGTATTTT
v_call: TRBV20-1
cdr3_length: 17
d_call: TRBD2
j_call: TRBJ2-3
clone_size: many

cdr3_aa: CASSLGLLQETQYF
cdr3_nt: TGTGCCAGCAGTTTAGGGCTCCTCCAAGAGACCCAGTACTTC
v_call: TRBV12-3/TRBV12-4
cdr3_length: 14
d_call: -
j_call: TRBJ2-5
clone_size: many

cdr3_aa: CASGVGSSYNEQFF
cdr3_nt: TGTGCCAGCGGGGTCGGGAGCTCCTACAATGAGCAGTTCTTC
v_call: TRBV7-8
cdr3_length: 14
d_call: -
j_call: TRBJ2-1
clone_size: many

cdr3_aa: CASSPSVAGLVYEQYF
cdr3_nt: TGTGCCAGCAGCCCCTCCGTTGCGGGTTTGGTCTACGAGCAGTACTTC
v_call: TRBV6-5
cdr3_length: 16
d_call: -
j_call: TRBJ2-7
clone_size: -

cdr3_aa: CAGGFWDTQGTFQETQYF
cdr3_nt: TGTGCCGGCGGTTTTTGGGACACTCAGGGGACCTTTCAAGAGACCCAGTACTTC
v_call: TRBV28
cdr3_length: 18
d_call: -
j_call: TRBJ2-5
clone_size: -

cdr3_aa: CAISGEGGHEQFF
cdr3_nt: TGTGCCATCAGCGGCGAAGGGGGGCATGAGCAGTTCTTC
v_call: TRBV10-3
cdr3_length: 13
d_call: -
j_call: TRBJ2-1
clone_size: few

cdr3_aa: CASSHGQGVQPQHF
cdr3_nt: TGTGCCAGCAGCCATGGACAGGGAGTTCAGCCCCAGCATTTT
v_call: TRBV3-1
cdr3_length: 14
d_call: TRBD1
j_call: TRBJ1-5
clone_size: -

cdr3_aa: CASSLDVSDTQYF
cdr3_nt: TGTGCCAGCAGCTTAGATGTTTCAGATACGCAGTATTTT
v_call: TRBV11-3
cdr3_length: 13
d_call: -
j_call: TRBJ2-3
clone_size: many

cdr3_aa: CASSYSRGDEQFF
cdr3_nt: TGTGCCAGCAGCTACAGTCGGGGCGATGAGCAGTTCTTC
v_call: TRBV2
cdr3_length: 13
d_call: -
j_call: TRBJ2-1
clone_size: many

cdr3_aa: CAITNGKLSGSYEQYF
cdr3_nt: TGTGCCATCACAAATGGAAAGCTTAGCGGGAGTTACGAGCAGTACTTC
v_call: TRBV10-3
cdr3_length: 16
d_call: TRBD2
j_call: TRBJ2-7
clone_size: many

cdr3_aa: CASIAGVRAGTGELFF
cdr3_nt: TGCGCCAGCATAGCGGGAGTACGAGCGGGCACCGGGGAGCTGTTTTTT
v_call: TRBV5-1
cdr3_length: 16
d_call: TRBD2
j_call: TRBJ2-2
clone_size: many

cdr3_aa: CASSPAGTGLVYEQYF
cdr3_nt: TGCGCCAGCAGCCCGGCCGGGACAGGGTTGGTTTACGAGCAGTACTTC
v_call: TRBV4-1
cdr3_length: 16
d_call: TRBD1
j_call: TRBJ2-7
clone_size: -

cdr3_aa: CASSYDGPLGYGYTF
cdr3_nt: TGTGCCAGCAGTTACGATGGGCCCCTTGGCTATGGCTACACCTTC
v_call: TRBV6-5
cdr3_length: 15
d_call: -
j_call: TRBJ1-2
clone_size: many

cdr3_aa: CASSQHRDSPYEQYF
cdr3_nt: TGTGCCAGCAGCCAACATAGGGACAGCCCCTACGAGCAGTACTTC
v_call: TRBV3-1
cdr3_length: 15
d_call: TRBD1
j_call: TRBJ2-7
clone_size: many

cdr3_aa: CASSLPPLQRPYEQYF
cdr3_nt: TGTGCCAGCAGTTTACCCCCATTGCAGCGGCCATACGAGCAGTACTTC
v_call: TRBV6-2/TRBV6-3
cdr3_length: 16
d_call: -
j_call: TRBJ2-7
clone_size: many

cdr3_aa: CATGGAYEQYF
cdr3_nt: TGTGCCACGGGGGGAGCCTACGAGCAGTACTTC
v_call: TRBV6-6
cdr3_length: 11
d_call: TRBD2
j_call: TRBJ2-7
clone_size: many

cdr3_aa: CASSQDLPSGIDEQYF
cdr3_nt: TGCGCCAGCAGCCAAGATCTGCCTAGCGGGATTGACGAGCAGTACTTC
v_call: TRBV4-1
cdr3_length: 16
d_call: TRBD2
j_call: TRBJ2-7
clone_size: many

cdr3_aa: CASSLGGRAGELFF
cdr3_nt: TGTGCCAGCAGTTTAGGCGGGCGGGCCGGGGAGCTGTTTTTT
v_call: TRBV12-3/TRBV12-4
cdr3_length: 14
d_call: -
j_call: TRBJ2-2
clone_size: many